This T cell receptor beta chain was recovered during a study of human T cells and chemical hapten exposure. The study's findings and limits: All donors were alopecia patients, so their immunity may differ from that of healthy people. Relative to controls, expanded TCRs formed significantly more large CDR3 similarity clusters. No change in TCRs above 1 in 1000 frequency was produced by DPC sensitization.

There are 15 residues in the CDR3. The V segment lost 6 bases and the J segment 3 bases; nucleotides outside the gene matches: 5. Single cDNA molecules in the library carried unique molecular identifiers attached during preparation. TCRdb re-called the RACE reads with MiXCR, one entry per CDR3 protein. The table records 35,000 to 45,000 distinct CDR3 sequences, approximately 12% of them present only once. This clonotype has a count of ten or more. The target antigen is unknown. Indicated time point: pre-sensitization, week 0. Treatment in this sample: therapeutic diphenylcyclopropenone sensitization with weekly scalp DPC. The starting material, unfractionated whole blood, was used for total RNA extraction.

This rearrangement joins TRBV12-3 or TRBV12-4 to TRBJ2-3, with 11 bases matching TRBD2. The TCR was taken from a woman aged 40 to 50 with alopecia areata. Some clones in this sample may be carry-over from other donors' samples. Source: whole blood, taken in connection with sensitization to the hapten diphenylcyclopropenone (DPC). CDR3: CASSPSSGRTDTQYF. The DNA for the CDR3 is TGTGCCAGCAGCCCCTCTAGCGGGAGGACAGATACGCAGTATTTT.